This entry is about one TCR beta chain. Assay: immunoSEQ multiplex PCR; the TCRdb copy retains only in-frame clones and omits some. The sample lists about 400,000 clones, about 89% occurring once. This entry is derived from a study of Ad26.COV2.S vaccination and SARS-CoV-2 variants. Study information: Once or twice, 56 days apart, Ad26.COV2.S was delivered intramuscularly.

With 4 bases clipped from V and 8 bases from J, the junction kept 13 bases outside the gene matches. The CDR3 has 16 residues. Germline values: CDR1 SGHVS, CDR2 FNYEAQ. The treatment denotes: around 19 received Ad26.COV2.S at low or high dose, single or two shots; about 5 received placebo; per-sample allocation not given. The study sampled participants on day 63 after the first vaccine or placebo injection. Donor was an adult aged 18-55 years in Boston. V usage is TRBV7-6 and J usage is TRBJ2-1; TRBD2 matches 8 bases. The clonotype comes from a person aged 18-60 years who received the Ad26.COV2.S COVID-19 vaccine or a placebo. The sequences come from peripheral blood, collected in a trial of Ad26.COV2.S vaccine versus placebo. CDR3 loop: CASSSSASGLGDEQFF. The CDR3 region has the DNA TGTGCCAGCAGCTCCTCCGCTAGCGGGCTTGGGGATGAGCAGTTCTTC.